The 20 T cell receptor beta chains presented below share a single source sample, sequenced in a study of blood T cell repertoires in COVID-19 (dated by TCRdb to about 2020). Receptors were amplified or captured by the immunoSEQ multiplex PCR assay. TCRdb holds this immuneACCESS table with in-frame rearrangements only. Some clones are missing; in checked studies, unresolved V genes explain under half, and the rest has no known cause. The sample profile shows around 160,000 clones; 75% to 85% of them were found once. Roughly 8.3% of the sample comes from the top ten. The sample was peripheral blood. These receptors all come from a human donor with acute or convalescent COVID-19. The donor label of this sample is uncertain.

Written as DNA, the CDR3 is TGTGCCAGCTCGCCAGGGATGACCTACGAGCAGTACTTC. Translated, it gives CASSPGMTYEQYF. The chain uses TRBV2 and TRBJ2-7; perhaps TRBD1 as D (5 bases). Germline V lookup: CDR1 SNHLY, CDR2 FYNNEI. This CDR3 contains 13 residues. The ends were cut back, 8 bases at V and 2 bases at J, with 13 bases in the middle. The entire variable domain, with the rest obtained from reference TRBV2 and TRBJ2-7, is as follows: EPEVTQTPSHQVTQMGQEVILRCVPISNHLYFYWYRQILGQKVEFLVSFYNNEISEKSEIFDDQFSVERPDGSNFTLKIRSTKLEDSAMYFCASSPGMTYEQYFGPGTRLTVT.

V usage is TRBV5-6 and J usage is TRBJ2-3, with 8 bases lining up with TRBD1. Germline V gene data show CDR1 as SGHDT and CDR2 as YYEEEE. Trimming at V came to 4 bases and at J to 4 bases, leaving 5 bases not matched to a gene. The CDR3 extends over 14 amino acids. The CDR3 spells CASSLGQESDTQYF. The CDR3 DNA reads TGTGCCAGCAGCCTGGGACAGGAGTCAGATACGCAGTATTTT.

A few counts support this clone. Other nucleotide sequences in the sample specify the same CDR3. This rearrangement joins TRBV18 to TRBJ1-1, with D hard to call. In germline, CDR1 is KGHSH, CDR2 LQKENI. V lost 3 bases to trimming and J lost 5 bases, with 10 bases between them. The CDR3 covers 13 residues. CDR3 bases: TGTGCCAGCTCACCGCCGGGCGGGACTGAAGCTTTCTTT. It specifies CASSPPGGTEAFF.

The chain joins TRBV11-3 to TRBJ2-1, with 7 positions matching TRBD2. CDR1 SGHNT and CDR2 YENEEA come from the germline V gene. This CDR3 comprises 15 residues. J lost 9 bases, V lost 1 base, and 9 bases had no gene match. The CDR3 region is CASSLVGTGRAEQFF. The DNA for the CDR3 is TGTGCCAGCAGCTTAGTCGGGACGGGGAGGGCTGAGCAGTTCTTC.

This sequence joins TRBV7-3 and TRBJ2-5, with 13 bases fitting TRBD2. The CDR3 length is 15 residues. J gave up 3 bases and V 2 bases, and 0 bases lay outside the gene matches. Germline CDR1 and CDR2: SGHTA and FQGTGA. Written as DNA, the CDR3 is TGTGCCAGCAGCTTAGGACTAGCGGGGGAAGAGACCCAGTACTTC. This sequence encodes CASSLGLAGEETQYF.

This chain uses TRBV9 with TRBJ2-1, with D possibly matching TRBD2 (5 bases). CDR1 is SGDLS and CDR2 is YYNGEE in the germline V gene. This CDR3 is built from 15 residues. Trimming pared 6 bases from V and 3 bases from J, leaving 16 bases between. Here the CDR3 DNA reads TGTGCCAGCAATAAGGCGGGTAACTTCTACAATGAGCAGTTCTTC. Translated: CASNKAGNFYNEQFF. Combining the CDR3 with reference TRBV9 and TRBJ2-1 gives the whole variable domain DSGVTQTPKHLITATGQRVTLRCSPRSGDLSVYWYQQSLDQGLQFLIQYYNGEERAKGNILERFSAQQFPDLHSELNLSSLELGDSALYFCASNKAGNFYNEQFFGPGTRLTVL.

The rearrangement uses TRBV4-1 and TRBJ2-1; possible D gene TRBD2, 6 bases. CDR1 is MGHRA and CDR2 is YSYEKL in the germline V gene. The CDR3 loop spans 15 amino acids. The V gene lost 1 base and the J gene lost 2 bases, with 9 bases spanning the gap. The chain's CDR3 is CASSQGRGPYNEQFF. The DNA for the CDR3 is TGCGCCAGCAGCCAAGGGAGGGGCCCCTACAATGAGCAGTTCTTC.

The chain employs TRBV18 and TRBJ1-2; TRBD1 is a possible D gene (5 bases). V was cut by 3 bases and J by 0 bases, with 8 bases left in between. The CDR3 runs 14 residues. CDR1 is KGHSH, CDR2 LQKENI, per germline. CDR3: CASSPSGTNYGYTF. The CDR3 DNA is TGTGCCAGCTCACCCTCAGGGACTAACTATGGCTACACCTTC.

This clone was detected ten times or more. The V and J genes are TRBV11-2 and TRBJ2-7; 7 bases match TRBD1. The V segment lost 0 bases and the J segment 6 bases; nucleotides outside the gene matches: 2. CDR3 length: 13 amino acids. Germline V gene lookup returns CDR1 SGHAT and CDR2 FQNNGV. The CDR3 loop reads CASSLETGTEQYF. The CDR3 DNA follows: TGTGCCAGCAGCTTAGAGACAGGGACCGAGCAGTACTTC.

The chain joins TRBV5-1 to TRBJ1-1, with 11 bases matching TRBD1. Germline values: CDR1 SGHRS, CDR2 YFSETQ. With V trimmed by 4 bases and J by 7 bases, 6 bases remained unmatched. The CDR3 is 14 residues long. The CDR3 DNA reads TGCGCCAGCAGCCTGGGACAGGGGGATGGTGAAGCTTTCTTT. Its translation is CASSLGQGDGEAFF.

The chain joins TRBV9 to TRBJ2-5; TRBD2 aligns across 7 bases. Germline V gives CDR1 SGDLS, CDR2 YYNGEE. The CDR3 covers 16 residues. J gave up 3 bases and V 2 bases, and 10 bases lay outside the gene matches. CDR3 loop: CASSVAPGLTKETQYF. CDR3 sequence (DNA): TGTGCCAGCAGCGTCGCCCCGGGACTAACAAAAGAGACCCAGTACTTC.

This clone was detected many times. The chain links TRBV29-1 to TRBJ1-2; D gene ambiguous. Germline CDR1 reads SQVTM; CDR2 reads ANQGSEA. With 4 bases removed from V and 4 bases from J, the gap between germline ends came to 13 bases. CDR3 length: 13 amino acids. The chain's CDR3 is CSVALTGIYGYTF. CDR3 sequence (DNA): TGCAGCGTTGCTCTGACGGGAATCTATGGCTACACCTTC.

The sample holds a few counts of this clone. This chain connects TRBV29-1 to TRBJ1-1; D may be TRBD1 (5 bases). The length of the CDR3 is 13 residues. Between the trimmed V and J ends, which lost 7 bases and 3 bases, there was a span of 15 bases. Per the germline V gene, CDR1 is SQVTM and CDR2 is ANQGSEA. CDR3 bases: TGCAGCGCCGCGGGGCAGCCCGACACTGAAGCTTTCTTT. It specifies CSAAGQPDTEAFF.

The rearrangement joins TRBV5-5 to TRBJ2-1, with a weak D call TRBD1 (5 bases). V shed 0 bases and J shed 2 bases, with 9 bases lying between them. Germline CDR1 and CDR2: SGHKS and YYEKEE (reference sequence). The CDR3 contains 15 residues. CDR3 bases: TGTGCCAGCAGCTTGGAAGGGGTCACCTACAATGAGCAGTTCTTC. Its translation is CASSLEGVTYNEQFF.

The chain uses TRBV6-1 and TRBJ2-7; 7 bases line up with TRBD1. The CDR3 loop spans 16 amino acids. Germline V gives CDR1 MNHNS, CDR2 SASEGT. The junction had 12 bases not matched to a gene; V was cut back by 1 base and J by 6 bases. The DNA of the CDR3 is TGTGCCAGCAGTGAAGGCCTCATACGACAGGGAACCGAGCAGTACGTC. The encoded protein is CASSEGLIRQGTEQYV.

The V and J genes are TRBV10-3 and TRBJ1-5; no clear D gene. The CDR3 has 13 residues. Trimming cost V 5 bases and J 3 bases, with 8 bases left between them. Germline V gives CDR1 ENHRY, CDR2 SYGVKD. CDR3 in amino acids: CAISSGNNQPQHF. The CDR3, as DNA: TGTGCCATCAGTTCCGGGAACAATCAGCCCCAGCATTTT.

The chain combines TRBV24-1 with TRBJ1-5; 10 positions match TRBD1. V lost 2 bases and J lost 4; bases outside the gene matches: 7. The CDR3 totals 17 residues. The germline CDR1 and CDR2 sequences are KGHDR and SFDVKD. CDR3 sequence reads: CATSDSPGTGENQPQHF. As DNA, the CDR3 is TGTGCCACCAGTGATTCACCCGGGACAGGGGAAAATCAGCCCCAGCATTTT.

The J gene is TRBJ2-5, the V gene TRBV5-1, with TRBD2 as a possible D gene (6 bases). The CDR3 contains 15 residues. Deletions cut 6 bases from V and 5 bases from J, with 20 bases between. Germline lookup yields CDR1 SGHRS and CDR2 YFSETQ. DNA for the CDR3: TGCGCCAGCACCCCGGGATCCAGCGGAGGGGAGACCCAGTACTTC. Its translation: CASTPGSSGGETQYF.

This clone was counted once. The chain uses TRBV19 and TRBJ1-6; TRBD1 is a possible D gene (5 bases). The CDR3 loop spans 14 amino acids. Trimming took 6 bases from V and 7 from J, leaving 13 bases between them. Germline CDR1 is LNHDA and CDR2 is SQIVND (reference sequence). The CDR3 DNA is TGTGCCAGTAGCCTAGGACAAGGGAATTCACCCCTCCACTTT. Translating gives CASSLGQGNSPLHF.

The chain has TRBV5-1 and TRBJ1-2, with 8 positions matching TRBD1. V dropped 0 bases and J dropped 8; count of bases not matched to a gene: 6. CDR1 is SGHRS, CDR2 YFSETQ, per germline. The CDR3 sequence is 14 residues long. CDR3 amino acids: CASSLEDRARGYTF. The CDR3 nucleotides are TGCGCCAGCAGCTTGGAGGACAGGGCGAGGGGCTACACCTTC.